This TCR beta chain was captured in a study of identical twins' blood T cells. This clonotype was seen only a few times. CDR3 length: 15 residues. Trimming stripped 7 bases from V and 1 base from J, with 13 bases between. CDR1 is LGHDT and CDR2 is YNNKEL in the germline V gene (reference sequence). TCRdb itself ran the 5' RACE reads through MiXCR, one entry per CDR3 protein. The data show 350,000 to 400,000 distinct CDR3 sequences, about 28% seen once. The clonotype was recovered from a woman aged 18 to 50 in good health. The chain joins TRBV3-1 to TRBJ2-2; perhaps TRBD1 as D (5 bases). What was sequenced was PBMCs. This chain's CDR3 is CASIQGAKNTGELFF. The CDR3 DNA sequence: TGTGCCAGCATTCAAGGGGCTAAGAACACCGGGGAGCTGTTTTTT.